These 31 T cell receptor beta chains share one sample of origin, sequenced in a study of T-cell reconstitution after alpha-beta-depleted transplantation in children. Construction of the TCRbeta library involved unique molecular identifiers. TCRdb re-called the PCR reads through MiXCR, storing one row per CDR3 protein. The sample has roughly 160,000 distinct CDR3 sequences, around 10% seen once. Here the sequenced sample was PBMCs, taken before TCRalphabeta/CD19-depleted stem cell transplant. The receptors were gathered from a boy aged 2 to 9 with acute myeloid leukemia, due to receive a stem cell transplant.

This clonotype was observed many times. This chain links TRBV2 with TRBJ2-5; no clear D. Germline CDR1 and CDR2: SNHLY and FYNNEI. V was trimmed by 3 bases and J by 0 bases, leaving 17 bases between them. This CDR3 region has 17 residues. The CDR3 is CASSDHGSRPYQETQYF. CDR3 nucleotides: TGTGCCAGCAGTGATCATGGGTCCAGACCCTACCAAGAGACCCAGTACTTC.

The table lists this clonotype with many counts. The CDR3 loop reads CSARGWLKGSYNEQFF. The DNA for the CDR3 is TGCAGTGCTAGAGGCTGGCTAAAAGGGTCCTACAATGAGCAGTTCTTC. This sequence joins TRBV20-1 and TRBJ2-1; no clear D gene. V lost 1 base to trimming and J lost 1 base, with 14 bases between them. The germline CDR1 and CDR2 sequences are DFQATT and SNEGSKA (reference sequence). The CDR3 is 16 amino acids.

This clonotype was seen repeatedly, ten times or more. The chain employs TRBV5-1 and TRBJ2-5; D uncertain. The CDR3 contains 14 residues. Deletions cut 4 bases from V and 4 bases from J, with 14 bases between. Looked up from germline, CDR1 is SGHRS and CDR2 is YFSETQ. The CDR3 DNA reads TGCGCCAGCAGCCCCGACACCAAAGGAGAGACCCAGTACTTC. As protein: CASSPDTKGETQYF.

This clonotype was picked up many times. The V call is TRBV25-1, the J call TRBJ2-7; 7 nucleotides align to TRBD1. Unmatched junction bases numbered 17, after V lost 7 bases and J lost 2 bases. CDR3 length equals 17 residues. The germline gives CDR1 MGHDK, CDR2 SYGVNS. The CDR3 nucleotides are TGTGCCAGCAAATTGGGACCGGGACAGACTTCAACCTACGAGCAGTACGTC. Protein product: CASKLGPGQTSTYEQYV.

V usage is TRBV6-1 and J usage is TRBJ1-3; D is unresolved. The V gene's germline CDR1 is MNHNS and CDR2 SASEGT. The CDR3 spans 14 residues. V dropped 3 bases and J dropped 0 bases, with 6 bases sitting between them. CDR3 in DNA: TGTGCCAGCAGTGAGCAGTCCTCTGGAAACACCATATATTTT. This sequence encodes CASSEQSSGNTIYF.

Comment on this clonotype: Relative to the germline gene, one junction end is altered; a read error may explain this. V usage is TRBV20-1 and J usage is TRBJ2-3; D ambiguous. CDR3 size: 17 residues. Germline V gene sequence: CDR1 DFQATT, CDR2 SNEGSKA (reference sequence). The CDR3 loop reads CCARDPEPWRFADTQYF. The CDR3 nucleotides are TGCTGTGCTAGAGATCCGGAGCCATGGCGGTTCGCAGATACGCAGTATTTT.

This clonotype has a count of ten or more. The J gene is TRBJ2-1, the V gene TRBV5-6; D gene uncertain. Trimming took off 3 bases at V and 0 bases at J, with 7 bases between the two ends. Germline CDR1 is SGHDT and CDR2 is YYEEEE. The CDR3 extends over 14 amino acids. CDR3 bases: TGTGCCAGCAGCTCCGAAAGCTCCTACAATGAGCAGTTCTTC. Its protein product is CASSSESSYNEQFF.

Concerning this clonotype: One base away lies a much larger clone, so this may be a sequencing read error. The conserved phenylalanine or tryptophan is not found at the CDR3 terminus, so this likely reflects a read error. This sequence joins TRBV12-3 or TRBV12-4 and TRBJ1-1, with 7 bases that match TRBD1. V trimming: 6 bases; J trimming: 3 bases; junction bases outside the gene matches: 4. This CDR3 region has 13 residues. The CDR3 coding sequence is TGTGCCAGCAGAAAACAGGGGTACACTGAAGCTTTCTTG. Amino acid sequence: CASRKQGYTEAFL.

This clonotype has a count of ten or more. Here the CDR3 reads CSGIQENTEAFF. CDR3 DNA sequence: TGCAGTGGTATTCAGGAGAACACTGAAGCTTTCTTT. The chain combines TRBV20-1 with TRBJ1-1; no clear D gene. V was pared by 7 bases and J by 1 base, with 10 bases between. This CDR3 is built from 12 residues. Germline CDR1 reads DFQATT; CDR2 reads SNEGSKA (reference sequence).

This clonotype came up many times. This chain connects TRBV11-2 to TRBJ1-2; TRBD1 might be the D (6 bases). The CDR3 length is 17 residues. With 4 bases removed from V and 6 bases from J, the gap between germline ends came to 24 bases. CDR1 is SGHAT and CDR2 is FQNNGV in the germline V gene. The CDR3 DNA is TGTGCCAGCAGCTCTAGACTCTGGGACAAGCTCGGCGATGGCTACACCTTC. This sequence encodes CASSSRLWDKLGDGYTF.

This clonotype was picked up many times. The rearrangement links TRBV24-1 to TRBJ2-3, with D perhaps matching TRBD2 (5 bases). Germline V CDR1 and CDR2: KGHDR, SFDVKD. V lost 3 bases and J 5 bases, leaving 8 bases between the germline ends. This CDR3 is built from 13 residues. In nucleotides, the CDR3 is TGTGCCACCAGTGATACCCGGGGAGATACGCAGTATTTT. As protein: CATSDTRGDTQYF.

This clonotype was observed at least ten times. The V and J genes are TRBV29-1 and TRBJ2-3; 12 bases are a match to TRBD2. Per germline, CDR1 SQVTM and CDR2 ANQGSEA. Trimming took 6 bases from V and 5 from J; bases not matched to a gene: 6. The CDR3 has 14 residues. The CDR3 protein is CSVPSGRVQDTQYF. The CDR3 nucleotides read TGCAGCGTCCCTAGCGGGAGGGTCCAAGATACGCAGTATTTT.

Ten or more counts support this clonotype. The V call is TRBV5-6, the J call TRBJ1-1; possibly TRBD1 for D (5 bases). The germline V and J ends were trimmed by 7 bases and 2 bases, with 15 bases remaining between them. The CDR3 sequence is 14 residues long. Germline lookup yields CDR1 SGHDT and CDR2 YYEEEE. The CDR3 spells CASQGAPRNTEAFF. The CDR3 bases are TGTGCCAGCCAAGGGGCACCCAGAAACACTGAAGCTTTCTTT.

This clonotype was seen at least ten times. The chain uses TRBV28 and TRBJ2-1; 10 nucleotides align to TRBD2. This CDR3 contains 14 residues. The germline V gene encodes CDR1 MDHEN and CDR2 SYDVKM. V lost 5 bases to trimming and J lost 15 bases; unmatched junction nucleotides: 13. Written as DNA, the CDR3 is TGTGCCAGCAGTCCCAGGGGAGCGGGAGGGCTTGGGTTCTTC. Translation: CASSPRGAGGLGFF. The whole variable domain, filled in from reference TRBV28 and TRBJ2-1, reads DVKVTQSSRYLVKRTGEKVFLECVQDMDHENMFWYRQDPGLGLRLIYFSYDVKMKEKGDIPEGYSVSREKKERFSLILESASTNQTSMYLCASSPRGAGGLGFFGPGTRLTVL.

This clonotype was found many times. Germline is not matched at one junction end, which may reflect a read error. This chain uses TRBV20-1 with TRBJ2-7; D might be TRBD1 or TRBD2, each matching 7 bases. The CDR3 totals 14 residues. The germline V gene encodes CDR1 DFQATT and CDR2 SNEGSKA (reference sequence). The DNA of the CDR3 is TGCAGTGCAAGAGCGGGACAGAGCTCCTACGAGCAGTACTTC. Translation: CSARAGQSSYEQYF.

This clonotype has ten or more counts. V usage is TRBV28 and J usage is TRBJ2-6; D unclear. V dropped 6 bases and J dropped 5 bases, with 14 bases sitting between them. Germline V gene data show CDR1 as MDHEN and CDR2 as SYDVKM. This CDR3 comprises 15 residues. The CDR3 spells CASRVVLSWANVLTF. The CDR3 bases are TGTGCCAGCAGAGTTGTCCTTAGCTGGGCCAACGTCCTGACTTTC.

The table lists this clonotype with many counts. This rearrangement joins TRBV5-1 to TRBJ2-7; D gene unclear. The ends were cut back, 2 bases at V and 3 bases at J, with 6 bases in the middle. CDR1 is SGHRS, CDR2 YFSETQ, per germline. The CDR3 contains 12 residues. DNA of the CDR3: TGCGCCAGCAGCTTCGGGCACTACGAGCAGTACTTC. Amino acid sequence: CASSFGHYEQYF. Filled out from reference TRBV5-1 and TRBJ2-7, the complete variable domain reads KAGVTQTPRYLIKTRGQQVTLSCSPISGHRSVSWYQQTPGQGLQFLFEYFSETQRNKGNFPGRFSGRQFSNSRSEMNVSTLELGDSALYLCASSFGHYEQYFGPGTRLTVT.

This clonotype has at least ten counts. The chain is built from TRBV30 and TRBJ2-4, with D possibly matching TRBD1 (5 bases). Germline CDR1 reads GTSNPN; CDR2 reads SVGIG (reference sequence). Trimming shortened V by 4 bases and J by 7 bases, and 8 bases separated the two germline ends. The CDR3 has 11 residues. CDR3 nucleotides: TGTGCCTGGACAAGGGGTAACATTCAGTACTTC. This gives the protein CAWTRGNIQYF.

The table lists this clonotype with many counts. The rearrangement uses TRBV27 and TRBJ2-7; D call uncertain. The germline V and J ends were trimmed by 3 bases and 2 bases, with 11 bases remaining between them. The germline gives CDR1 MNHEY, CDR2 SMNVEV (reference sequence). There are 14 residues in the CDR3. The CDR3 spells CASSFRLGTYEQYF. The CDR3 region has the DNA TGTGCCAGCAGTTTCCGTTTGGGAACCTACGAGCAGTACTTC.

This clonotype occurred many times. V is TRBV2 and J is TRBJ2-5, with TRBD2 matching 9 bases. V shed 4 bases, J shed 1 base, and the junction held 1 base outside the gene matches. The CDR3 runs 14 residues. Germline CDR1 SNHLY, CDR2 FYNNEI. This CDR3 is CASSATSGQETQYF. In DNA form, the CDR3 reads TGTGCCAGCAGTGCGACTAGCGGCCAAGAGACCCAGTACTTC.

This clonotype was counted many times. V gene TRBV20-1 combines with J gene TRBJ2-1; 12 nucleotides line up with TRBD1. Germline V gene sequence: CDR1 DFQATT, CDR2 SNEGSKA (reference sequence). The V and J ends lost 6 bases and 6 bases, in that order; junction bases with no gene match: 6. This CDR3 is built from 14 residues. The DNA of the CDR3 is TGCAGTGCCGCCCGGGACAGGGGGCGCAATGAGCAGTTCTTC. This gives the protein CSAARDRGRNEQFF.

The J gene is TRBJ2-7, the V gene TRBV6-6, with D uncertain. The CDR3 runs 12 residues. Germline V lookup: CDR1 MNHNY, CDR2 SVGAGI (reference sequence). The V end was cut by 4 bases, the J end by 5 bases, with 9 bases between. This CDR3 reads CASSSHFDEQYF. The CDR3 nucleotides are TGTGCCAGCAGTTCCCACTTCGACGAGCAGTACTTC.

This clonotype was observed at least ten times. This sequence joins TRBV20-1 and TRBJ2-7, with D possibly called TRBD1 or TRBD2 (5 bases each). Trimming left V 6 bases short and J 7 bases short, with 25 bases between. The germline gives CDR1 DFQATT, CDR2 SNEGSKA (reference sequence). This CDR3 spans 15 amino acids. CDR3 loop: CSAEVTGTHVGEQYF. Here the CDR3 DNA reads TGCAGTGCCGAGGTAACCGGGACCCACGTAGGGGAGCAGTACTTC.

With respect to this clonotype: One end of the junction does not line up with germline, which may come from a read error. This sequence joins TRBV20-1 and TRBJ2-3; D is tentatively TRBD1 or TRBD2 (5 bases each). In germline, CDR1 is DFQATT, CDR2 SNEGSKA (reference sequence). This CDR3 has 17 amino acids. The CDR3 is CCARDPGALGRSDTQYF. As DNA, the CDR3 is TGCTGTGCTAGAGATCCCGGGGCTTTGGGGAGATCGGATACGCAGTATTTT.

This clonotype was seen many times. The rearrangement uses TRBV3-1 and TRBJ1-5; the D is unclear. Trimming took off 4 bases at V and 2 bases at J, with 6 bases between the two ends. Germline CDR1 reads LGHDT; CDR2 reads YNNKEL (reference sequence). CDR3 length: 13 residues. Here the CDR3 reads CASSPARNQPQHF. In DNA, the CDR3 is TGTGCCAGCAGCCCTGCTCGCAATCAGCCCCAGCATTTT. Using reference TRBV3-1 and TRBJ1-5 for the parts outside the CDR3, the full variable domain is DTAVSQTPKYLVTQMGNDKSIKCEQNLGHDTMYWYKQDSKKFLKIMFSYNNKELIINETVPNRFSPKSPDKAHLNLHINSLELGDSAVYFCASSPARNQPQHFGDGTRLSIL.

About this clonotype itself: Given a much more abundant clone one base away, this may be a read error. This chain uses TRBV3-1 with TRBJ1-1; 8 nucleotides match TRBD1. Germline V lookup: CDR1 LGHDT, CDR2 YNNKEL (reference sequence). The CDR3 is made up of 14 amino acids. V was pared by 5 bases and J by 4 bases, with 6 bases of the junction left unmatched. The DNA of the CDR3 is TGTGCCAGCAGCATAGGACAGGGCGGCACTGAAGCTTTCTTT. It encodes CASSIGQGGTEAFF.

In its sample, this clonotype was seen a few times. Sequence at one end of the junction differs from germline and may be a read error. The rearrangement links TRBV11-2 to TRBJ1-2, with 7 bases fitting TRBD1. Per the germline V gene, CDR1 is SGHAT and CDR2 is FQNNGV. This CDR3 contains 14 residues. The CDR3 nucleotides read TGTGCCAGCAGCTTAAAGACAGGGACAAGGGGCGACTCCTTC. Translating gives CASSLKTGTRGDSF.

Many counts were recorded for this clonotype. The chain carries TRBV29-1 and TRBJ2-1; D possibly uses TRBD1 or TRBD2 (5 bases each). The CDR3 runs 12 residues. Germline CDR1 is SQVTM and CDR2 is ANQGSEA. V shed 8 bases and J shed 1 base, with 9 bases lying between them. CDR3 region: CSFGGSYNEQFF. The CDR3 DNA reads as TGCAGCTTTGGGGGATCCTACAATGAGCAGTTCTTC.

Many counts were recorded for this clonotype. The chain recombines TRBV20-1 with TRBJ2-5; 9 positions agree with TRBD1. The CDR3 has 15 residues. CDR1 is DFQATT, CDR2 SNEGSKA, per germline (reference sequence). V shed 6 bases and J 5 bases; nucleotides not matched to a gene: 13. The CDR3: CSATSGTGFVETQYF. In nucleotides, the CDR3 is TGCAGTGCGACCTCCGGGACAGGGTTTGTCGAGACCCAGTACTTC.

This chain links TRBV4-1 with TRBJ1-5; unclear D gene. CDR3 size: 15 residues. Deletions cut 7 bases from V and 4 bases from J, with 17 bases between. Germline lookup yields CDR1 MGHRA and CDR2 YSYEKL. The CDR3 sequence: CASTPRFSGNQPQHF. CDR3 coding DNA: TGCGCCAGCACTCCAAGGTTTTCGGGGAATCAGCCCCAGCATTTT.

Ten or more counts support this clonotype. This chain uses TRBV3-1 with TRBJ1-1, with D possibly being TRBD1 (6 bases). Germline lookup yields CDR1 LGHDT and CDR2 YNNKEL (reference sequence). The ends were cut back, 3 bases at V and 1 base at J, with 15 bases in the middle. The CDR3 is made up of 16 amino acids. CDR3 sequence: CASSQAPWTANTEAFF. In nucleotides, the CDR3 is TGTGCCAGCAGCCAGGCCCCCTGGACAGCGAACACTGAAGCTTTCTTT.